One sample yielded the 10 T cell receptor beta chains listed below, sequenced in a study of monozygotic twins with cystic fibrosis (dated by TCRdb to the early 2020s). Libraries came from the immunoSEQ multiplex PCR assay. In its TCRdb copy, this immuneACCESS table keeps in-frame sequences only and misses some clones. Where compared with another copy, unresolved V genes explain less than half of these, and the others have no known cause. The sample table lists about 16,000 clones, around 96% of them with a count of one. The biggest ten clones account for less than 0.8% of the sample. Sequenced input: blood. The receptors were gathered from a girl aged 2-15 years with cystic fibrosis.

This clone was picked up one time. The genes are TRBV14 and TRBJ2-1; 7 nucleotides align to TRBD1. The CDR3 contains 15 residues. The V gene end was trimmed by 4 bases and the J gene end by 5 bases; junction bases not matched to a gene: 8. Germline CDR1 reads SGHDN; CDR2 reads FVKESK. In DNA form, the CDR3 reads TGTGCCAGCAGCCGCCTGGGACAGATCAACAATGAGCAGTTCTTC. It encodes CASSRLGQINNEQFF.

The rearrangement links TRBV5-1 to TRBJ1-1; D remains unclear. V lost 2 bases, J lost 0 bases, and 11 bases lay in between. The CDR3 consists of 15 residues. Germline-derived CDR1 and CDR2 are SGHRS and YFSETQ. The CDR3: CASSLYSLMNTEAFF. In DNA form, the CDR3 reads TGCGCCAGCAGCTTATACAGTTTGATGAACACTGAAGCTTTCTTT.

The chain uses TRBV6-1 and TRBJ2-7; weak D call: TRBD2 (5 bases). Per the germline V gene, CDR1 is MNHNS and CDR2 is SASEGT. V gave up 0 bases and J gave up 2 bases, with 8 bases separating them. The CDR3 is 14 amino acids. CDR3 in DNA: TGTGCCAGCAGTGAAGCTCCGGGGACCTACGAGCAGTACTTC. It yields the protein CASSEAPGTYEQYF.

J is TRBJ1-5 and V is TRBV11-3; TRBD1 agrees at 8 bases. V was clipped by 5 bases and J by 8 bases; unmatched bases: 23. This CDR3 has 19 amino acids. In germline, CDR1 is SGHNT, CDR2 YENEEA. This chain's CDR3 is CASSPLQGGIFRVKKPQHF. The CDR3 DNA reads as TGTGCCAGCAGCCCCTTACAGGGGGGAATATTTCGCGTTAAAAAGCCCCAGCATTTT.

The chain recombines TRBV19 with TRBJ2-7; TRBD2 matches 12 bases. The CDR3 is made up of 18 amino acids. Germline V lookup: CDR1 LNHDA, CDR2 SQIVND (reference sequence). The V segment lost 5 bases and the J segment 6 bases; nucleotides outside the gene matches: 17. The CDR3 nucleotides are TGTGCCAGTAGTCCGACAGGGCGGGCTAGCGGGGGGGCAGGCGAGCAGTACTTC. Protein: CASSPTGRASGGAGEQYF.

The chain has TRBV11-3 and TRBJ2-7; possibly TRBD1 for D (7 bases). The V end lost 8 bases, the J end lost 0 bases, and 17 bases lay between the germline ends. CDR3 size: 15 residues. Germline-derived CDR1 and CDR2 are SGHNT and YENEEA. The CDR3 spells CASRLAGGLSYEQYF. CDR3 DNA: TGTGCCAGCCGCCTCGCAGGGGGGCTCTCCTACGAGCAGTACTTC.

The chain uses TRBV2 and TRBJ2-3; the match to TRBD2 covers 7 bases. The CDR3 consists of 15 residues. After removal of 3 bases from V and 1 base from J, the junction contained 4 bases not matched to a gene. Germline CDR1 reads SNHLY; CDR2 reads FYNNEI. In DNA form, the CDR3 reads TGTGCCAGCAGTGACGCCCTAGCGGGCACAGATACGCAGTATTTT. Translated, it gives CASSDALAGTDTQYF. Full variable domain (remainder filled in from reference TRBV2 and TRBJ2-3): EPEVTQTPSHQVTQMGQEVILRCVPISNHLYFYWYRQILGQKVEFLVSFYNNEISEKSEIFDDQFSVERPDGSNFTLKIRSTKLEDSAMYFCASSDALAGTDTQYFGPGTRLTVL.

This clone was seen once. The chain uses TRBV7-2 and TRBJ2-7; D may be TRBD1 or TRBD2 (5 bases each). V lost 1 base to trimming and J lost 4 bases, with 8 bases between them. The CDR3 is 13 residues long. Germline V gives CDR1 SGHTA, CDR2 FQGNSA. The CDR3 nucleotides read TGTGCCAGCAGCTTAGTTGGGGGTTACGAGCAGTACTTC. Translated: CASSLVGGYEQYF. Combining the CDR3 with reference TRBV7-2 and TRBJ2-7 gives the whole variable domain GAGVSQSPSNKVTEKGKDVELRCDPISGHTALYWYRQSLGQGLEFLIYFQGNSAPDKSGLPSDRFSAERTGGSVSTLTIQRTQQEDSAVYLCASSLVGGYEQYFGPGTRLTVT.

This CDR3 reads CASSLMLGQPNEKLFF. CDR3 coding DNA: TGTGCCAGCAGCCTCATGCTAGGACAACCTAATGAAAAACTGTTTTTT. V is TRBV7-8 and J is TRBJ1-4; D perhaps matches TRBD1 (5 bases). Germline assignment: CDR1 SGHVS and CDR2 FQNEAQ. The CDR3 runs to 16 residues. The V gene lost 5 bases and the J gene lost 3 bases, with 16 bases spanning the gap.

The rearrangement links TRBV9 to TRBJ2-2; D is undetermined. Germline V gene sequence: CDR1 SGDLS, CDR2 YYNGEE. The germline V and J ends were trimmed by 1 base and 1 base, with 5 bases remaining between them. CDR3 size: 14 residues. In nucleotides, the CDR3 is TGTGCCAGCAGCGTAATGCAGAACACCGGGGAGCTGTTTTTT. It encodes CASSVMQNTGELFF.